This T cell receptor (beta chain) was retrieved from a study of blood T cell repertoires in COVID-19. Study in general: Samples representing acute and convalescent COVID-19 were sourced from the United States, Italy and Spain. Sources were T cells, B-cell-depleted T cells, or PBMCs; the material itself was cDNA or gDNA.

Germline V lookup: CDR1 MNHEY, CDR2 SMNVEV (reference sequence). The CDR3 totals 15 residues. V gave up 6 bases and J gave up 5 bases, with 17 bases separating them. As handled by the study authors: The assay estimated nucleated cells by amplifying reference gene primers. Using immunoSEQ multiplex PCR, the repertoire was profiled, and TCRdb retains in-frame clones only, with some absent. V and J calls and clone size are those listed in that table; D and trimming were worked out from the DNA. The data show hundreds of thousands of clones, with around 88% seen just once and about 2.2% held by the top ten.

The source is a woman in her 30s who had recovered from COVID-19. Sequencing was done on a sample of peripheral blood. The genes are TRBV27 and TRBJ2-1; D is possibly TRBD2 (6 bases). The DNA of the CDR3 is TGTGCCAGCAGCCCACGAACCACTAGCAACAATGAGCAGTTCTTC. Translated, it gives CASSPRTTSNNEQFF.